This TCR beta chain was retrieved from a study of CXCR3-negative and CXCR3-positive naive CD8 T cells. For this clonotype: Its antigen remains unidentified.

Study observations and caveats: Against CXCR3-negative naive cells, CXCR3-positive naive cells showed more hydrophobic TRB CDR3s. Memory cells diverged, while naive CXCR3-positive and CXCR3-negative cells had similar TRBV-TRBJ usage.

UMI-tagged TRB cDNA libraries were built via 5' RACE. TCRdb re-called the 5' RACE reads, yielding one record per CDR3 amino acid sequence without DNA. The sample holds 130,000 to 150,000 distinct CDR3 sequences. Germline V gene lookup returns CDR1 SGDLS and CDR2 YYNGEE. This CDR3 has 15 amino acids. Every CD8+ subset sample held some 300,000 flow-sorted cells, done in triplicate. The receptor was isolated from a human donor in good health. Some clones in this sample may be carry-over from other donors' samples. The chain employs TRBV9 and TRBJ2-1; the TCRdb D gene call, TRBD2, has no DNA to confirm it. Sequenced: naive CXCR3+ CD8+ T cells from blood. Subset specified: CD45RO-CCR7+CD27+CD95- naive CD8+ T cells expressing CXCR3 (TNR3+). CDR3 loop: CASSVGLAGAREQFF.